This is a list of T cell receptor beta chains from one sample in a study of CD8+CD57+ T cells in acquired aplastic anemia. From the reads, TCRdb called clonotypes with MiXCR, one entry per CDR3 protein. The table lists fewer than 150,000 distinct CDR3 sequences, over 45% of them singletons. Sequences were obtained from sorted CD4+, CD8+, or CD8+CD57+ T cells (not recorded which) from PBMCs. These receptors came from a human donor in good health, serving as a control. CDR3s include the opening cysteine and the closing phenylalanine or tryptophan. Each record gives: V gene, J gene, D gene, clone size, CDR3 protein, CDR3 DNA. D genes are given only for firm matches. Clone size is stated in some rows and not others, as once, few, many or a class when expanded.

TRBV29-1	TRBJ2-3	TRBD2	many	CSGGLAFPEDTQYF	TGCAGCGGTGGACTAGCCTTCCCCGAAGATACGCAGTATTTT
TRBV10-3	TRBJ2-7	TRBD1	.	CAISEPDRAYEQHF	TGTGCCATCAGTGAACCAGACAGGGCCTACGAGCAGCACTTC
TRBV5-4	TRBJ1-6	TRBD1	many	CASSLGIKGAGINSPLHF	TGTGCCAGCAGCTTGGGAATAAAGGGGGCTGGGATTAATTCACCCCTCCACTTT
TRBV18	TRBJ2-2	TRBD1	.	CASSSSSITGGNYAGELFF	TGTGCCAGCTCATCAAGCAGCATCACAGGGGGGAATTACGCCGGGGAGCTGTTTTTT
TRBV19	TRBJ1-5	.	.	CASSISSGGTGNQPQHF	TGTGCCAGTAGTATCTCATCGGGCGGGACCGGAAATCAGCCCCAGCATTTT
TRBV5-6	TRBJ2-1	TRBD2	many	CASSLFGTTPLGEQFF	TGTGCCAGCAGCTTGTTTGGGACTACCCCCCTAGGTGAGCAGTTCTTC
TRBV9	TRBJ2-2	.	many	CASSVGVLGVGLFF	TGTGCCAGCAGCGTGGGGGTTTTGGGCGTGGGGCTGTTTTTT
TRBV7-3	TRBJ1-2	TRBD1	.	CASSLPPGQGPLGYGYTF	TGTGCCAGCAGCCTTCCTCCGGGACAGGGGCCATTGGGCTATGGCTACACCTTC
TRBV11-2	TRBJ1-1	.	many	CASSRRLGVNTEAFF	TGTGCCAGCAGCCGTCGCCTCGGCGTGAACACTGAAGCTTTCTTT
TRBV20-1	TRBJ2-7	TRBD2	few	CSATSGGSYEQYF	TGCAGTGCTACTAGCGGGGGCTCCTACGAGCAGTACTTC
TRBV4-3	TRBJ2-7	TRBD1	.	CASSIQGTNYEQYF	TGCGCCAGCAGCATACAGGGGACCAACTACGAGCAGTACTTC
TRBV10-1	TRBJ2-2	TRBD2	.	CASTGLAGGRTGELFF	TGCGCCAGCACTGGACTAGCGGGGGGGCGTACCGGGGAGCTGTTTTTT
TRBV7-3	TRBJ1-2	.	.	CASSPTATSGYGYTF	TGTGCCAGCAGCCCGACAGCTACTTCTGGCTATGGCTACACCTTC
TRBV9	TRBJ1-2	.	few	CASTDRGGLVDYGYTF	TGTGCCAGCACCGATAGGGGGGGGCTCGTGGACTATGGCTACACCTTC
TRBV5-1	TRBJ1-2	TRBD1	.	CASSSQQGAYGYTF	TGCGCCAGCAGCTCCCAACAGGGGGCTTATGGCTACACCTTC
TRBV20-1	TRBJ2-7	TRBD1	many	CSASKSGTGVGQQYF	TGCAGTGCTAGCAAGTCCGGGACAGGGGTAGGACAGCAGTACTTC
TRBV20-1	TRBJ1-2	TRBD1	many	CSASPGQGNYGYTF	TGCAGTGCTAGTCCCGGACAGGGAAATTATGGCTACACCTTC
TRBV20-1	TRBJ2-7	.	.	CSAVRRPYEQYF	TGCAGTGCAGTTCGCAGGCCCTACGAGCAGTACTTC
TRBV19	TRBJ1-5	.	.	CASSIGRSSNQPQHF	TGTGCCAGTAGTATTGGTCGAAGTAGCAATCAGCCCCAGCATTTT
TRBV6-1	TRBJ2-5	TRBD2	many	CASRRTSGRRETQYF	TGTGCCAGCAGACGGACTAGCGGGCGAAGGGAGACCCAGTACTTC
TRBV19	TRBJ1-6	.	.	CASNARGRGSPLHF	TGTGCCAGTAATGCGCGGGGACGGGGTTCACCCCTCCACTTT
TRBV7-3	TRBJ1-1	TRBD1	.	CASHRDSTEAFF	TGTGCCAGCCACCGGGACAGCACTGAAGCTTTCTTT
TRBV7-2	TRBJ2-5	.	.	CASSLVGTGETQYF	TGTGCCAGCAGCTTAGTGGGGACCGGGGAGACCCAGTACTTC
TRBV6-6	TRBJ1-4	TRBD1	few	CASSYLTGGATNEKLFF	TGTGCCAGCAGTTACTTGACAGGGGGGGCAACTAATGAAAAACTGTTTTTT
TRBV5-1	TRBJ2-5	.	.	CASSLGRGSETQYF	TGCGCCAGCAGCTTGGGCAGGGGTTCAGAGACCCAGTACTTC
TRBV7-2	TRBJ2-1	.	.	CASSLRGEQFF	TGTGCCAGCAGCTTGAGGGGTGAGCAGTTCTTC
TRBV7-3	TRBJ2-7	TRBD1	.	CASSWGQRAGEQYF	TGTGCCAGCAGCTGGGGACAGAGGGCCGGGGAGCAGTACTTC
TRBV27	TRBJ1-2	.	.	CASGVAGSGYTF	TGTGCCAGCGGTGTGGCAGGAAGTGGCTACACCTTC
TRBV6-1	TRBJ1-6	.	.	CASSDRARSPLHF	TGTGCCAGCAGTGACAGGGCGCGTTCACCCCTCCACTTT
TRBV24-1	TRBJ1-4	TRBD1	many	CATSDGQGPNEKLFF	TGTGCCACCAGTGATGGACAGGGTCCTAATGAAAAACTGTTTTTT
TRBV19	TRBJ2-3	TRBD2	.	CASSIDRAGGTDTQYF	TGTGCCAGTAGTATAGATCGGGCGGGAGGCACAGATACGCAGTATTTT
TRBV7-6	TRBJ1-2	TRBD1	.	CASSSTGGVPNYGYTF	TGTGCCAGCAGCTCGACAGGGGGAGTCCCTAACTATGGCTACACCTTC
TRBV9	TRBJ2-5	.	many	CASSVSGFGETQYF	TGTGCCAGCAGCGTTTCGGGTTTTGGGGAGACCCAGTACTTC
TRBV2	TRBJ1-6	.	.	CASSQADANYNSPLHF	TGTGCCAGCAGCCAAGCGGACGCGAACTATAATTCACCCCTCCACTTT
TRBV15	TRBJ1-2	.	.	CATSSDRGDYGYTF	TGTGCCACCAGCAGTGATCGCGGAGACTATGGCTACACCTTC
TRBV11-3	TRBJ2-7	TRBD1	once	CANSTGQNYEQYF	TGTGCCAACAGCACGGGACAGAACTACGAGCAGTACTTC
TRBV7-9	TRBJ2-7	.	few	CASSFAGEQYF	TGTGCCAGCAGCTTCGCCGGCGAGCAGTACTTC
TRBV12-3/TRBV12-4	TRBJ1-5	TRBD1	.	CASSQNRGFNQPQHF	TGTGCCAGCAGTCAGAACAGGGGCTTCAATCAGCCCCAGCATTTT
TRBV19	TRBJ2-2	.	.	CASSHNTGELFF	TGTGCCAGTAGCCATAACACCGGGGAGCTGTTTTTT
TRBV7-9	TRBJ2-7	.	.	CASSPRAGRGYEQYF	TGTGCCAGCAGCCCGAGAGCGGGCAGGGGATACGAGCAGTACTTC
TRBV2	TRBJ1-3	.	many	CASSVEASGNTIYF	TGTGCCAGCAGTGTTGAAGCCTCTGGAAACACCATATATTTT
TRBV19	TRBJ2-3	.	.	CASRLTSFDTQYF	TGTGCCAGTAGGCTTACTAGCTTCGATACGCAGTATTTT
TRBV7-2	TRBJ2-3	.	many	CASSLRDTQYF	TGTGCCAGCAGCTTACGAGATACGCAGTATTTT
TRBV2	TRBJ2-7	TRBD2	once	CASVLSGRQRGLEQYF	TGTGCCAGCGTACTTAGCGGGAGGCAGAGGGGTCTCGAGCAGTACTTC
TRBV25-1	TRBJ1-6	.	.	CASSVGGGNSPLHF	TGTGCCAGCAGTGTGGGGGGAGGTAATTCACCCCTCCACTTT
TRBV5-5	TRBJ2-7	TRBD2	many	CASSSGLAGGLYEQYF	TGTGCCAGCAGCAGCGGACTAGCGGGGGGATTATACGAGCAGTACTTC
TRBV2	TRBJ2-3	.	.	CASSTRGGLTDTQYF	TGTGCCAGCAGTACAAGGGGGGGCCTCACAGATACGCAGTATTTT
TRBV10-2	TRBJ1-5	.	.	CASKAQGLQPQHF	TGCGCCAGCAAGGCTCAGGGTCTTCAGCCCCAGCATTTT
TRBV5-1	TRBJ2-1	.	many	CASSFSSGPGGSYNEQFF	TGCGCCAGCAGCTTTTCTTCAGGGCCCGGTGGGTCCTACAATGAGCAGTTCTTC
TRBV10-3	TRBJ1-5	TRBD1	.	CAISEAFTGASNQPQHF	TGTGCCATCAGTGAGGCATTCACAGGGGCTAGCAATCAGCCCCAGCATTTT
TRBV10-3	TRBJ1-1	.	.	CAISESKGSRAFF	TGTGCCATCAGTGAGTCGAAAGGGTCTCGAGCTTTCTTT
TRBV19	TRBJ1-4	TRBD1	.	CASSVAGTGNEKLFF	TGTGCCAGTAGTGTAGCCGGGACAGGGAATGAAAAACTGTTTTTT
TRBV4-3	TRBJ2-7	TRBD2	.	CASRPSGAHEQYF	TGCGCCAGCAGACCTAGCGGGGCCCACGAGCAGTACTTC
TRBV2	TRBJ1-4	.	.	CASRREFSEKLFF	TGTGCCAGCAGGAGGGAATTCAGTGAAAAACTGTTTTTT
TRBV7-9	TRBJ2-5	.	many	CASSPRAAGSGETQYF	TGTGCCAGCAGCCCCCGGGCCGCCGGTAGTGGGGAGACCCAGTACTTC